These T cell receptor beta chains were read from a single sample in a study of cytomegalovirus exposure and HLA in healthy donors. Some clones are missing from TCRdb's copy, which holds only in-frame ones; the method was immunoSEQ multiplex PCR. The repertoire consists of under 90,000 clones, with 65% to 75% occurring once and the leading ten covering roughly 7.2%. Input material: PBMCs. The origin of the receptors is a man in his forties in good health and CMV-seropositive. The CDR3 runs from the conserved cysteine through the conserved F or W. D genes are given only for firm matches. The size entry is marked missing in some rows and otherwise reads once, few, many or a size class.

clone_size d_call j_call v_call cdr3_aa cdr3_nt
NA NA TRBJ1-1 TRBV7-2 CASSLGRGRLNTEAFF TGTGCCAGCAGCTTAGGAAGGGGAAGATTGAACACTGAAGCTTTCTTT
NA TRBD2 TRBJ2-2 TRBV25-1 CASRQTSGRSTGELFF TGTGCCAGCAGGCAGACTAGCGGGAGAAGCACCGGGGAGCTGTTTTTT
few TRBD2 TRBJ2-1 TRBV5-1 CASSSTGTSANEQFF TGCGCCAGCAGCTCAACCGGGACTAGCGCCAATGAGCAGTTCTTC
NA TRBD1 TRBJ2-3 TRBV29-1 CSVVWTGGGDTQYF TGCAGCGTTGTTTGGACAGGGGGCGGTGATACGCAGTATTTT
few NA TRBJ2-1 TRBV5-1 CASSEGSSYNEQFF TGCGCCAGCAGCGAGGGTTCCTCCTACAATGAGCAGTTCTTC
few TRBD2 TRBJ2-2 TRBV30 CAWSREERDLNTGELFF TGTGCCTGGAGTAGGGAAGAGCGGGATTTGAACACCGGGGAGCTGTTTTTT
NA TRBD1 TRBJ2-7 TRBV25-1 CASREEGGLTHEQYF TGTGCCAGCAGAGAGGAAGGGGGCCTTACCCACGAGCAGTACTTC
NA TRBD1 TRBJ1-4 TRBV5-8 CASSLENRGGLEKLFF TGTGCCAGCAGCTTGGAAAACAGGGGTGGCCTTGAAAAACTGTTTTTT
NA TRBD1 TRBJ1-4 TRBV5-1 CASSSPQAQGLNEKLFF TGCGCCAGCAGCTCACCGCAAGCACAGGGGCTTAATGAAAAACTGTTTTTT
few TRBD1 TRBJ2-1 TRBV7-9 CASTRDSPVDQFF TGTGCCAGCACCCGGGACAGCCCTGTTGACCAGTTCTTC
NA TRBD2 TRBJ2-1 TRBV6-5 CASSYRTSGPYNEQFF TGTGCCAGCAGTTACCGGACTAGCGGGCCCTACAATGAGCAGTTCTTC
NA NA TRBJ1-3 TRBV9 CASSLDSSGNTIYF TGTGCCAGCAGCCTAGACTCCTCTGGAAACACCATATATTTT
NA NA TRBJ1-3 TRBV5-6 CASSLLAGSVSGNTIYF TGTGCCAGCAGCTTGTTGGCAGGGTCGGTTTCTGGAAACACCATATATTTT
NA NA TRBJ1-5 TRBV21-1 CASSQVGDLDSNQPQHF TGTGCCAGCAGCCAAGTAGGAGACCTGGATAGCAATCAGCCCCAGCATTTT
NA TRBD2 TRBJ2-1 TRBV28 CASSSSGSSYNEQFF TGTGCCAGCAGTTCTAGCGGGAGCTCCTACAATGAGCAGTTCTTC
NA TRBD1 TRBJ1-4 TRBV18 CASSPNSQGNEKLFF TGTGCCAGCTCACCTAACTCACAGGGGAACGAAAAACTGTTTTTT
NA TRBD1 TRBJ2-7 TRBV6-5 CASSYSGTDPYEQYF TGTGCCAGCAGTTACTCCGGGACAGACCCCTACGAGCAGTACTTC
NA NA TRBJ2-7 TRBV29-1 CSVGEGPNDRKQYF TGCAGCGTTGGAGAGGGCCCTAACGACCGTAAGCAGTACTTC
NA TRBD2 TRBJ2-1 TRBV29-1 CSDSIPHGLAGEVNEQFF TGCAGCGATTCAATCCCCCATGGTCTAGCGGGAGAAGTCAATGAGCAGTTCTTC
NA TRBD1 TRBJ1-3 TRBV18 CASSPRQGAGNTIYF TGTGCCAGCTCACCACGGCAGGGGGCTGGAAACACCATATATTTT
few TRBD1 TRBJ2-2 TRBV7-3 CASGPRQGVTGELFF TGTGCCAGCGGACCACGACAGGGGGTCACCGGGGAGCTGTTTTTT
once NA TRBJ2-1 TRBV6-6 CATGGAVEQFF TGTGCCACCGGAGGAGCGGTCGAGCAGTTCTTC
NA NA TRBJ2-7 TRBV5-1 CASSLAGTNYEQYF TGCGCCAGCAGCTTGGCCGGGACAAACTACGAGCAGTACTTC
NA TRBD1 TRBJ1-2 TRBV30 CAWSDRAEGGYTF TGTGCCTGGAGCGACAGGGCCGAAGGAGGCTACACCTTC
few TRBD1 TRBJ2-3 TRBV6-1 CASSSGQDTDTQYF TGTGCCAGCAGCTCGGGACAGGACACAGATACGCAGTATTTT
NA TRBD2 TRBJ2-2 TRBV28 CASSPGTSGRALHGELFF TGTGCCAGCAGTCCCGGGACTAGCGGGAGGGCCCTGCACGGGGAGCTGTTTTTT
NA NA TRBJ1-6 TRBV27 CASRVNRVSDSPLHF TGTGCCAGCAGGGTGAACAGGGTTAGCGATTCACCCCTCCACTTT
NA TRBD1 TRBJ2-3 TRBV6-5 CATTGDRGTDTQYF TGTGCCACCACAGGGGATAGAGGGACAGATACGCAGTATTTT
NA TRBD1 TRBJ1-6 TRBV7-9 CASSLRDREDSPLHF TGTGCCAGCAGCTTAAGGGACAGGGAGGATTCACCCCTCCACTTT
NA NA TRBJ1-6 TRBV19 CASTTTGLSPLHF TGTGCCAGTACTACCACAGGGCTTTCACCCCTCCACTTT
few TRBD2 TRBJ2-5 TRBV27 CASRASGGNQETQYF TGTGCCAGCAGGGCTAGCGGGGGAAATCAAGAGACCCAGTACTTC
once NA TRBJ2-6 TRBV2 CASSVSSVLTF TGTGCCAGCAGTGTTTCGTCCGTCCTGACTTTC
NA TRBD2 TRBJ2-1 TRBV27 CASSFFGAGGMNEQFF TGTGCCAGCAGTTTCTTCGGAGCGGGGGGCATGAATGAGCAGTTCTTC
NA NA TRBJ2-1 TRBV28 CASSPSLGGNEQFF TGTGCCAGCAGCCCATCCCTGGGGGGAAATGAGCAGTTCTTC
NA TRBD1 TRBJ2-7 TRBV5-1 CASSPDRGGEQYF TGCGCCAGCAGCCCGGACAGGGGGGGCGAGCAGTACTTC
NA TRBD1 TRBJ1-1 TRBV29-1 CSVAGQGRTEAFF TGCAGCGTTGCGGGACAGGGGAGAACTGAAGCTTTCTTT
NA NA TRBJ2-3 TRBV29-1 CSVVHRIITDTQYF TGCAGCGTTGTTCACAGAATAATCACAGATACGCAGTATTTT